These 20 T cell receptor beta chains share one sample of origin, sequenced in a study of monozygotic twins with inflammatory bowel disease. TCRdb reanalyzed the 5' RACE reads, giving one entry per CDR3 protein sequence and no DNA. The specimen's table records about 350,000 distinct CDR3 sequences. Sequencing was carried out using blood. These receptor sequences come from a human donor with ulcerative colitis or Crohn's disease, or a healthy co-twin of an affected twin (not recorded which).

The rearrangement joins TRBV29-1 to TRBJ2-1. The CDR3 length is 11 residues. Germline V gene sequence: CDR1 SQVTM, CDR2 ANQGSEA. The CDR3 reads CSVFPPFEQFF.

This chain joins TRBV20-1 and TRBJ1-6; the D call from TCRdb, TRBD1, cannot be confirmed without DNA. This CDR3 has 16 amino acids. CDR1 is DFQATT and CDR2 is SNEGSKA in the germline V gene (reference sequence). CDR3 residues: CSAPAGTSSYNSPLHF.

The gene calls are TRBV7-2 and TRBJ2-5; without DNA, the TCRdb call of TRBD1 cannot be checked. Germline CDR1 reads SGHTA; CDR2 reads FQGNSA. The CDR3 runs 14 residues. The CDR3 region is CASSLVTGGETQYF.

This rearrangement joins TRBV7-9 to TRBJ2-7; TCRdb selects TRBD2, and the lack of DNA leaves this call unchecked. Per germline, CDR1 SEHNR and CDR2 FQNEAQ (reference sequence). The CDR3 consists of 15 residues. The CDR3: CASSTGRGVSYEQYF.

The rearrangement links TRBV4-3 to TRBJ2-2; TCRdb proposes TRBD1, but this gene call is untestable without DNA. CDR3 length: 14 residues. CDR1 LGHNA and CDR2 YSLEER come from the germline V gene. The CDR3 sequence is CASSQRTATGELFF.

The chain carries TRBV19 and TRBJ1-2; TCRdb lists TRBD1, though no DNA is available to test this call. The CDR3 spans 15 residues. Germline loops: CDR1 LNHDA, CDR2 SQIVND (reference sequence). This CDR3 reads CASSRRPRTDYGYTF.

The rearrangement joins TRBV12-3 or TRBV12-4 to TRBJ2-7; the D call from TCRdb, TRBD2, cannot be confirmed without DNA. The length of the CDR3 is 14 residues. The CDR3 spells CASSFVGPSYEQYF.

The rearrangement links TRBV4-3 to TRBJ1-1; there is no DNA to check the TCRdb D call of TRBD1. Germline CDR1 and CDR2: LGHNA and YSLEER. This CDR3 is built from 16 residues. CDR3 region: CASSQVRDRTRTEAFF.

The CDR3 protein is CASSFGEGPSTDTQYF. The V gene is TRBV5-6, the J gene TRBJ2-3. The germline CDR1 and CDR2 sequences are SGHDT and YYEEEE. This CDR3 is built from 16 residues. Using reference TRBV5-6 and TRBJ2-3 for the parts outside the CDR3, the full variable domain is DAGVTQSPTHLIKTRGQQVTLRCSPKSGHDTVSWYQQALGQGPQFIFQYYEEEERQRGNFPDRFSGHQFPNYSSELNVNALLLGDSALYLCASSFGEGPSTDTQYFGPGTRLTVL.

The rearrangement joins TRBV3-1 to TRBJ2-1; TCRdb names TRBD1, which stays unverified in the absence of DNA. CDR1 and CDR2 (germline): LGHDT, YNNKEL (reference sequence). This CDR3 comprises 14 residues. CDR3 amino acids: CASKRSLSYNEQFF.

This chain joins TRBV9 and TRBJ1-1. This CDR3 region has 12 residues. Germline values: CDR1 SGDLS, CDR2 YYNGEE. The CDR3 is CASSLMDGEAFF. The whole variable domain, filled in from reference TRBV9 and TRBJ1-1, reads DSGVTQTPKHLITATGQRVTLRCSPRSGDLSVYWYQQSLDQGLQFLIQYYNGEERAKGNILERFSAQQFPDLHSELNLSSLELGDSALYFCASSLMDGEAFFGQGTRLTVV.

This chain connects TRBV29-1 to TRBJ2-4. Looked up from germline, CDR1 is SQVTM and CDR2 is ANQGSEA. The length of the CDR3 is 13 residues. The CDR3 region is CSVEDSGKNIQYF. Based on the CDR3 plus reference TRBV29-1 and TRBJ2-4, the full variable domain is SAVISQKPSRDICQRGTSLTIQCQVDSQVTMMFWYRQQPGQSLTLIATANQGSEATYESGFVIDKFPISRPNLTFSTLTVSNMSPEDSSIYLCSVEDSGKNIQYFGAGTRLSVL.

This chain joins TRBV7-8 and TRBJ2-5. Germline-derived CDR1 and CDR2 are SGHVS and FQNEAQ. This CDR3 region has 14 residues. The CDR3: CASRVTPGQETQYF.

The chain employs TRBV7-2 and TRBJ2-5; the D gene TCRdb calls, TRBD2, cannot be checked with no DNA. This CDR3 region has 14 residues. Germline-derived CDR1 and CDR2 are SGHTA and FQGNSA. CDR3 residues: CASSWTSSSGTQYF.

The chain couples TRBV28 to TRBJ2-7; the TRBD1 assignment by TCRdb is unverifiable without DNA. The CDR3 spans 14 residues. The germline V gene encodes CDR1 MDHEN and CDR2 SYDVKM. The CDR3 reads CASFPGRGPYEQYF.

This chain links TRBV5-1 with TRBJ2-5. This CDR3 has 14 amino acids. Germline V gene sequence: CDR1 SGHRS, CDR2 YFSETQ. The CDR3 loop is CASSLETGKETQYF.

The CDR3 here is CASSWVTGSNEQFF. The gene calls are TRBV5-1 and TRBJ2-1; with no DNA, the TCRdb D assignment of TRBD1 cannot be verified. CDR1 is SGHRS and CDR2 is YFSETQ in the germline V gene. The CDR3 contains 14 residues. The complete variable domain, with remaining parts taken from reference TRBV5-1 and TRBJ2-1, reads KAGVTQTPRYLIKTRGQQVTLSCSPISGHRSVSWYQQTPGQGLQFLFEYFSETQRNKGNFPGRFSGRQFSNSRSEMNVSTLELGDSALYLCASSWVTGSNEQFFGPGTRLTVL.

The chain carries TRBV19 and TRBJ2-7; the D call of TRBD1 rests on TCRdb alone, since no DNA is present to check it. CDR3 length: 15 amino acids. Germline values: CDR1 LNHDA, CDR2 SQIVND (reference sequence). The CDR3 here is CASSYRAEGSYEQYF.

The V gene is TRBV20-1, the J gene TRBJ2-3; TCRdb calls TRBD1, which cannot be checked without DNA. CDR3 length: 18 amino acids. Germline CDR1 DFQATT, CDR2 SNEGSKA (reference sequence). CDR3 residues: CSARVDRDRDPVADTQYF.

This sequence joins TRBV19 and TRBJ1-2; TCRdb calls TRBD1, which cannot be checked without DNA. The CDR3 totals 12 residues. CDR1 LNHDA and CDR2 SQIVND come from the germline V gene (reference sequence). The CDR3 reads CASSTLAYGYTF. The whole variable domain, filled in from reference TRBV19 and TRBJ1-2, reads DGGITQSPKYLFRKEGQNVTLSCEQNLNHDAMYWYRQDPGQGLRLIYYSQIVNDFQKGDIAEGYSVSREKKESFPLTVTSAQKNPTAFYLCASSTLAYGYTFGSGTRLTVV.